The present T cell receptor (beta chain) was sequenced within a study of regulatory T cells in long-lasting Graves disease. This clonotype was found many times. The antigen is not known. Study-level findings and limits: Favored usage of TRBV28, TRBJ1-2 and TRBJ2-5 was recorded in persistent disease.

For TCR beta, libraries came from iRepertoire HTBI primers and Arm-PCR of CDR3 regions. In the study's own analysis: Identification of gene segments yielded more than 55 TRBV and roughly 15 TRBJ across samples. TCRdb ran MiXCR on the multiplex PCR reads and lists one entry per CDR3 protein. These V and J calls are TCRdb output, not the study's own analysis. This table has hundreds of thousands of distinct CDR3 sequences, 15% to 19% appearing once. The CDR3 runs to 12 residues. V dropped 8 bases and J dropped 0 bases, with 4 bases sitting between them. Germline CDR1 MNHEY, CDR2 SMNVEV (reference sequence). Time point meaning: newly diagnosed GD, antithyroid drugs for less than 3 months. The TCR library was made from RNA extracted from PBMCs. From each patient, around 8.9 milliliters of peripheral blood was drawn and collected into an EDTA anticoagulant tube.

V and J are TRBV27 and TRBJ2-2; no clear D gene. This specimen consisted of peripheral blood mononuclear cells (PBMCs), obtained at new diagnosis, from a patient treated with antithyroid drugs. The sequence derives from a female donor with Graves disease. CDR3 protein: CASGPNTGELFF. CDR3 sequence (DNA): TGTGCCAGCGGACCGAACACCGGGGAGCTGTTTTTT.